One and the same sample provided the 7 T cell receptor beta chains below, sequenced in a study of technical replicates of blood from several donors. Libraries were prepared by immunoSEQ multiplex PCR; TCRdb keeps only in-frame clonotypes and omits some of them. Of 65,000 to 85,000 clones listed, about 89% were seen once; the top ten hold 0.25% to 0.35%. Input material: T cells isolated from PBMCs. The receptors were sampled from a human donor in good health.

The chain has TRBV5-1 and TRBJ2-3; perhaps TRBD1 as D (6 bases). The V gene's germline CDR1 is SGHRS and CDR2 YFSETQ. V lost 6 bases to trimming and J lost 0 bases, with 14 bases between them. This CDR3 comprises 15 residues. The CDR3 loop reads CASTRGGASTDTQYF. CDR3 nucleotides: TGCGCCAGCACCAGAGGGGGAGCTAGCACAGATACGCAGTATTTT.

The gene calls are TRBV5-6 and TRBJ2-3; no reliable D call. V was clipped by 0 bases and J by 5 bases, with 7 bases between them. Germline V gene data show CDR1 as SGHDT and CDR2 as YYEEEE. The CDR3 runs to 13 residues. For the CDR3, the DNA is TGTGCCAGCAGCTTGGAAAACTTAGATACGCAGTATTTT. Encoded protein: CASSLENLDTQYF.

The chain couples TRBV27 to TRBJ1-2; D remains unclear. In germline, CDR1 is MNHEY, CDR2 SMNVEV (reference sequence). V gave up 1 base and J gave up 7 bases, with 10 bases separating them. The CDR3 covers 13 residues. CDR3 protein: CASSLFGVSGYTF. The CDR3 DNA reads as TGTGCCAGCAGTTTATTCGGGGTTTCTGGCTACACCTTC.

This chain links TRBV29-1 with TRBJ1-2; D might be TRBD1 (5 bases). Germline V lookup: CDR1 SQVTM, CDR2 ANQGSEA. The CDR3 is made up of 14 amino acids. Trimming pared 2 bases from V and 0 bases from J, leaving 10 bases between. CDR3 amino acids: CSVEPWGANYGYTF. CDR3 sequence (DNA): TGCAGCGTTGAACCGTGGGGGGCTAACTATGGCTACACCTTC.

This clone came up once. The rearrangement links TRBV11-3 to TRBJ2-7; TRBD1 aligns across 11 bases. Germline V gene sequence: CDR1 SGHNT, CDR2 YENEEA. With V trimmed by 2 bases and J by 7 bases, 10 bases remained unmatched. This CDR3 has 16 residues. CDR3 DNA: TGTGCCAGCAGCTTATTTGGAGGACAGGGGGCTGGGGAGCAGTACTTC. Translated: CASSLFGGQGAGEQYF.

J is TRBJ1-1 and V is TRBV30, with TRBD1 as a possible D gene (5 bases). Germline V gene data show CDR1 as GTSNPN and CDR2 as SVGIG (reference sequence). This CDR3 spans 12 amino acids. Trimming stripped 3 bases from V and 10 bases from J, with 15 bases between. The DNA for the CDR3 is TGTGCCTGGAGCGGAACAGGAGTTGTAGCTTTCTTT. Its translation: CAWSGTGVVAFF.

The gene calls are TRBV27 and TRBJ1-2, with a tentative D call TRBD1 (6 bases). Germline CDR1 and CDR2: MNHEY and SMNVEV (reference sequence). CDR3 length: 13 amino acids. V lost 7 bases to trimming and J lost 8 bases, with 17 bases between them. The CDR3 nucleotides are TGTGCCAGCACCGCCGCGGGGGGCGCAGGCTACACCTTC. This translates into CASTAAGGAGYTF.